This T cell receptor (beta chain) was observed in a study of chronic HIV infection and antiretroviral therapy. Germline V gives CDR1 SEHNR, CDR2 FQNEAQ (reference sequence). This CDR3 has 14 residues. The germline V and J ends were trimmed by 6 bases and 2 bases, with 13 bases remaining between them. Only a few counts were recorded for this clonotype. Each CDR3 protein is one row after TCRdb ran MiXCR on the 5' RACE reads. The sample consists of more than 25,000 distinct CDR3 sequences, about 8.6% of them appearing once. What was sequenced was peripheral blood. The chain uses TRBV7-9 and TRBJ1-2; TRBD1 might be the D (6 bases). This TCR derives from an adult who had HIV and had not received antiretroviral therapy, or was an uninfected healthy control (not recorded which). The CDR3 DNA sequence: TGTGCCAGCAGTCATAGACAGGAGAACTATGGCTACACCTTC. Residues: CASSHRQENYGYTF.